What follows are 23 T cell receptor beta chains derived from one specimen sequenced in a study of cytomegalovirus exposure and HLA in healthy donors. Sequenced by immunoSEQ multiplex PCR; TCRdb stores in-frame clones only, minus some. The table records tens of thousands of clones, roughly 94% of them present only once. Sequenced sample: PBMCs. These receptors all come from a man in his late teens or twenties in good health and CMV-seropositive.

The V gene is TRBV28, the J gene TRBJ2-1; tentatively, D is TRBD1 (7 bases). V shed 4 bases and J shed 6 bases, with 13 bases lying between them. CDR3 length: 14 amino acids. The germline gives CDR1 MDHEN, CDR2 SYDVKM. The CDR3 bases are TGTGCCAGCAGTTCCCAGGGGGGAGGCAATGAGCAGTTCTTC. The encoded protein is CASSSQGGGNEQFF. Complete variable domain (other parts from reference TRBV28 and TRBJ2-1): DVKVTQSSRYLVKRTGEKVFLECVQDMDHENMFWYRQDPGLGLRLIYFSYDVKMKEKGDIPEGYSVSREKKERFSLILESASTNQTSMYLCASSSQGGGNEQFFGPGTRLTVL.

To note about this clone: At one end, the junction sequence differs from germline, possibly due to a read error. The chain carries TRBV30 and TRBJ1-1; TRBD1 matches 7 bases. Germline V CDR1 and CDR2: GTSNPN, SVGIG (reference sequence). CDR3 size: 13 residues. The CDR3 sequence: CTGALLRNTEAFF. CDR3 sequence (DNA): TGCACAGGGGCCCTACTCCGGAACACTGAAGCTTTCTTT.

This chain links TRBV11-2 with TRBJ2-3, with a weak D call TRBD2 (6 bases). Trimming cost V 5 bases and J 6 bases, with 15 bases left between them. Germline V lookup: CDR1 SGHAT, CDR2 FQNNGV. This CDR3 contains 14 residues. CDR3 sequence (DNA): TGTGCCAGCAGCCCGCGGGGTGGTGCGGATACGCAGTATTTT. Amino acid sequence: CASSPRGGADTQYF.

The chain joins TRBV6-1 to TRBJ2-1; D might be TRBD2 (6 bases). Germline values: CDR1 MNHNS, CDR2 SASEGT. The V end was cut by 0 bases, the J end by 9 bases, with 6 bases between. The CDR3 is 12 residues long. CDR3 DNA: TGTGCCAGCAGTGAAGCGGGGGGTGAGCAGTTCTTC. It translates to CASSEAGGEQFF.

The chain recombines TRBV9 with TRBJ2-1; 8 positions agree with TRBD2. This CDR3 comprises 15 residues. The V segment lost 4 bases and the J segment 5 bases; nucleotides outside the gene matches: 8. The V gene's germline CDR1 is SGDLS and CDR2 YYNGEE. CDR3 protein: CASSTGLAPNNEQFF. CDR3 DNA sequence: TGTGCCAGCAGCACCGGACTAGCACCGAACAATGAGCAGTTCTTC.

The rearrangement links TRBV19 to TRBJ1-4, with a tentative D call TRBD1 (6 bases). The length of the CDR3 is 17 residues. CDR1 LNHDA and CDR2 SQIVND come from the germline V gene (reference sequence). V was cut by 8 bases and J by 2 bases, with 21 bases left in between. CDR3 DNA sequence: TGTGCCAGTGCCGGACAGTCCTGGGGGGGGACTAATGAAAAACTGTTTTTT. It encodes CASAGQSWGGTNEKLFF.

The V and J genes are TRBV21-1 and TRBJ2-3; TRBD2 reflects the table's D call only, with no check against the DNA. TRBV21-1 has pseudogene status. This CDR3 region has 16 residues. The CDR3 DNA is TGTGCCAGCAGCAAAGGGGGGCGGGAGGACACAGATACGCAGTATTTT. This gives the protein CASSKGGREDTDTQYF.

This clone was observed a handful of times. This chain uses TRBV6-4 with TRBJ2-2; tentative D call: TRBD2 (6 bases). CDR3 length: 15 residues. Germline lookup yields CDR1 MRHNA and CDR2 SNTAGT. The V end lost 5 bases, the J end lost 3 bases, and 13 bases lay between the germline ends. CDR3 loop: CASSPASEYTGELFF. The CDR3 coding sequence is TGTGCCAGCAGTCCGGCTAGCGAGTACACCGGGGAGCTGTTTTTT.

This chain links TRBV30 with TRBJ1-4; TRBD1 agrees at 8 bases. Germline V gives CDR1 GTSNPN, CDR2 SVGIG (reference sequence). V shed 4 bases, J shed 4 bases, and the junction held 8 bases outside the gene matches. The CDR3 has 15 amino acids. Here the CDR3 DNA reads TGTGCCTGGATAGGACAGGGAGAGAGTAATGAAAAACTGTTTTTT. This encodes CAWIGQGESNEKLFF.

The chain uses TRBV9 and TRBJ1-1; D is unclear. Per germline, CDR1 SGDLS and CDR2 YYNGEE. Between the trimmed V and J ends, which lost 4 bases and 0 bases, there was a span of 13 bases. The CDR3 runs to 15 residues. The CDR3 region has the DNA TGTGCCAGCAGCCCCTCTGCGGGGATGAACACTGAAGCTTTCTTT. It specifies CASSPSAGMNTEAFF.

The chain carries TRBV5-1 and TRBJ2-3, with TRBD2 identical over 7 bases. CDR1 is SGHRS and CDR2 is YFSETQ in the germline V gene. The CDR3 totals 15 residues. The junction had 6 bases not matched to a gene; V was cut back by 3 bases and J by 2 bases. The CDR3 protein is CASSSLAALTDTQYF. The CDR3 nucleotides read TGCGCCAGCAGCTCTCTAGCGGCCCTCACAGATACGCAGTATTTT.

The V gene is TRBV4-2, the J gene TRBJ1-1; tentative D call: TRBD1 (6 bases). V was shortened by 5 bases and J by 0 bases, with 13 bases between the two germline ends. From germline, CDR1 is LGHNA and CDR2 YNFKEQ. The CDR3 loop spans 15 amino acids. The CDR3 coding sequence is TGTGCCAGCAGCTTCTCCCAGGGGATGAACACTGAAGCTTTCTTT. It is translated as CASSFSQGMNTEAFF.

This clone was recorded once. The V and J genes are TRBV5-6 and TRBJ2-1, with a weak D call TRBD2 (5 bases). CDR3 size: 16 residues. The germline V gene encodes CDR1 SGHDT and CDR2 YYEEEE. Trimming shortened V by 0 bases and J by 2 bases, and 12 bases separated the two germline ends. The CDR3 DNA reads TGTGCCAGCAGCTTGGCAGAGGGTTTCGCCTACAATGAGCAGTTCTTC. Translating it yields CASSLAEGFAYNEQFF.

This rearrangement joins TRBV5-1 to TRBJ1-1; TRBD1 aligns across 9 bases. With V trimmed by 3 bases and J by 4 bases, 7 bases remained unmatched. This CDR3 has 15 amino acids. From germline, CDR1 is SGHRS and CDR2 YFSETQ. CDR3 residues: CASSSRTGAGTEAFF. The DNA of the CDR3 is TGCGCCAGCAGCTCCCGGACAGGGGCGGGCACTGAAGCTTTCTTT.

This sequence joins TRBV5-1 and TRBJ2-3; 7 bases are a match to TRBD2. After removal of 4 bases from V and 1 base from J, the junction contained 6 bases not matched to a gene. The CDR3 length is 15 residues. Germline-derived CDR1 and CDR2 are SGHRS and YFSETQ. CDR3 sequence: CASSLREGGTDTQYF. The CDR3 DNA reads TGCGCCAGCAGCCTCAGGGAGGGAGGCACAGATACGCAGTATTTT.

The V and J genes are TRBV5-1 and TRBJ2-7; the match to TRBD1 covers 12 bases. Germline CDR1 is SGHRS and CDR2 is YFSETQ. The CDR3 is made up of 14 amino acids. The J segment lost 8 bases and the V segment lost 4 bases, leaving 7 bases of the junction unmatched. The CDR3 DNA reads TGCGCCAGCAGCAGCGGGACAGGGGGCCTCAAGCAGTACTTC. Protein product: CASSSGTGGLKQYF.

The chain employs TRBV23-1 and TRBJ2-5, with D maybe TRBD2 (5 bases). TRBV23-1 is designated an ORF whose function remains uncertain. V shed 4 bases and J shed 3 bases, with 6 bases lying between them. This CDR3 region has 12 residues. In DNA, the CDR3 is TGCGCCAGCAGTCGGGAGAAAGAGACCCAGTACTTC. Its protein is CASSREKETQYF.

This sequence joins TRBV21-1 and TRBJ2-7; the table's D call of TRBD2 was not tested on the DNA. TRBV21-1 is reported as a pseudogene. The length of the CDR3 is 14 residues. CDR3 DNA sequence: TGTGCCAGCAGCAGGACTAGGGGTTATTGTGAGCAGTACTTC. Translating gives CASSRTRGYCEQYF.

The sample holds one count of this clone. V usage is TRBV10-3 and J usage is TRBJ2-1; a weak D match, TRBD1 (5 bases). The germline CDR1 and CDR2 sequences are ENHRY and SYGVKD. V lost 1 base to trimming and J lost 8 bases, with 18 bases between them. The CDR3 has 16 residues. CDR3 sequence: CAISEWGVSQGDEQFF. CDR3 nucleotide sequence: TGTGCCATCAGTGAGTGGGGCGTCTCCCAAGGGGATGAGCAGTTCTTC.

CDR3 protein: CASSFATGTKNIQYF. The CDR3 DNA reads as TGTGCCAGCAGTTTCGCGACGGGGACCAAAAACATTCAGTACTTC. The rearrangement uses TRBV6-5 and TRBJ2-4, with a possible D match to TRBD2 (5 bases). The CDR3 consists of 15 residues. The germline V gene encodes CDR1 MNHEY and CDR2 SVGAGI. V was pared by 4 bases and J by 2 bases, with 12 bases between.

The CDR3 here is CASSEVLGLAGDNEQFF. CDR3 nucleotide sequence: TGTGCCAGCAGTGAAGTTCTGGGGCTAGCGGGAGACAATGAGCAGTTCTTC. The chain couples TRBV6-1 to TRBJ2-1; 10 nucleotides match TRBD2. The CDR3 is made up of 17 amino acids. After removal of 1 base from V and 5 bases from J, the junction contained 8 bases not matched to a gene. Germline loops: CDR1 MNHNS, CDR2 SASEGT.

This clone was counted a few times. CDR3 nucleotides: TGTGCCAGCAGCCCCCGCGGGGGAGGGACCTACAATGAGCAGTTCTTC. Translation: CASSPRGGGTYNEQFF. The V and J genes are TRBV7-9 and TRBJ2-1; TRBD2 matches at 7 bases. The CDR3 length is 16 residues. Germline-derived CDR1 and CDR2 are SEHNR and FQNEAQ (reference sequence). J lost 2 bases, V lost 5 bases, and 9 bases had no gene match. Filled out from reference TRBV7-9 and TRBJ2-1, the complete variable domain reads DTGVSQNPRHKITKRGQNVTFRCDPISEHNRLYWYRQTLGQGPEFLTYFQNEAQLEKSRLLSDRFSAERPKGSFSTLEIQRTEQGDSAMYLCASSPRGGGTYNEQFFGPGTRLTVL.

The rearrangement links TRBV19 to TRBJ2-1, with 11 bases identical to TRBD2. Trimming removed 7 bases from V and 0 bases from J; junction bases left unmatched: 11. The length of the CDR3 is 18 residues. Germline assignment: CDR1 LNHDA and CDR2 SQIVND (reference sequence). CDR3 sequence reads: CASKSVTSGVSSYNEQFF. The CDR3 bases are TGTGCCAGTAAGAGTGTGACTAGCGGGGTTAGCTCCTACAATGAGCAGTTCTTC.